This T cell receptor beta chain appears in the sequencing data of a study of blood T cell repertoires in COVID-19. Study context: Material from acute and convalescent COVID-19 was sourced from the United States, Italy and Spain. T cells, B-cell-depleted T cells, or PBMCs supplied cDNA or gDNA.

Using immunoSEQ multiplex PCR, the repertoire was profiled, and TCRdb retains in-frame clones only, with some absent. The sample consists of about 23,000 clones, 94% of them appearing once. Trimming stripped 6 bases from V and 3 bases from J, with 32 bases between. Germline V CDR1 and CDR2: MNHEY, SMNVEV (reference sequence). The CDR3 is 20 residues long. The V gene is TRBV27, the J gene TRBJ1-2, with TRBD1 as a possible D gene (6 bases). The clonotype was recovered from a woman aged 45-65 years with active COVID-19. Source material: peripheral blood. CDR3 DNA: TGTGCCAGCAGCTCCCAAGACCCCCCCTGCCCTACAGGGATGGACTATGGCTACACCTTC. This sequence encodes CASSSQDPPCPTGMDYGYTF.